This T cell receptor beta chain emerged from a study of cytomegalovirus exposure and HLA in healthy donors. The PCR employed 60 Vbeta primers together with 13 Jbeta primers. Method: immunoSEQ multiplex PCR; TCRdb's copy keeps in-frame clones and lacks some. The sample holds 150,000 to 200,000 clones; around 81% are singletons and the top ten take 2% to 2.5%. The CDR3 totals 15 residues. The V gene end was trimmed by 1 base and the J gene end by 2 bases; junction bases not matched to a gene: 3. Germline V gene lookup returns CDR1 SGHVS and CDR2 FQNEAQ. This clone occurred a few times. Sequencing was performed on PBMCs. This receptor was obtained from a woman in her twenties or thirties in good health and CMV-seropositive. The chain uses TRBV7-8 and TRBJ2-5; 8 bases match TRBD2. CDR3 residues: CASSLVTGGQETQYF. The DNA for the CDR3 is TGTGCCAGCAGCTTAGTAACGGGGGGGCAAGAGACCCAGTACTTC.